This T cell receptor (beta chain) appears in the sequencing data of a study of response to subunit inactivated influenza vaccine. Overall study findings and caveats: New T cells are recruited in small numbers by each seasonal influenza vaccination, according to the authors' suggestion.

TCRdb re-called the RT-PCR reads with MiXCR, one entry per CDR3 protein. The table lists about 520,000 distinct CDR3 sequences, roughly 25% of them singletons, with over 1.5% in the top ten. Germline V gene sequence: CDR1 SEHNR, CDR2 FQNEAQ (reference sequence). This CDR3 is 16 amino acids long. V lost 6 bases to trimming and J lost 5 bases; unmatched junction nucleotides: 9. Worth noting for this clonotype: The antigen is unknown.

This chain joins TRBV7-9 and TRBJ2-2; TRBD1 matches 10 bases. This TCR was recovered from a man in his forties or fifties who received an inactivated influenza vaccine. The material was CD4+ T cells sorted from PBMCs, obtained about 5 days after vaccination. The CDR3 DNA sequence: TGTGCCAGCAGGCCGCCCGGGACAGGGGTGACCGGGGAGCTGTTTTTT. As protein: CASRPPGTGVTGELFF.